This T cell receptor (beta chain) derives from a study of blood T cell repertoires in COVID-19. Per the germline V gene, CDR1 is SQVTM and CDR2 is ANQGSEA. This CDR3 comprises 15 residues. V was pared by 4 bases and J by 0 bases, with 4 bases of the junction left unmatched. Original handling: Cell counts per sample came from amplifying reference gene primers. Profiling relied on immunoSEQ multiplex PCR, and the TCRdb table lists in-frame clones only, not all of them. V and J calls and clone size are those listed in that table; D and trimming were worked out from the DNA. The repertoire holds approximately 31,000 clones, with approximately 90% as singletons.

The chain uses TRBV29-1 and TRBJ2-7, with 12 bases matching TRBD2. Sequenced material: peripheral blood. The TCR comes from a man aged 55 to 70 with acute or convalescent COVID-19. CDR3 in DNA: TGCAGCGTTGCAGGACTAGCGGGGAACTCCTACGAGCAGTACTTC. Translated: CSVAGLAGNSYEQYF.